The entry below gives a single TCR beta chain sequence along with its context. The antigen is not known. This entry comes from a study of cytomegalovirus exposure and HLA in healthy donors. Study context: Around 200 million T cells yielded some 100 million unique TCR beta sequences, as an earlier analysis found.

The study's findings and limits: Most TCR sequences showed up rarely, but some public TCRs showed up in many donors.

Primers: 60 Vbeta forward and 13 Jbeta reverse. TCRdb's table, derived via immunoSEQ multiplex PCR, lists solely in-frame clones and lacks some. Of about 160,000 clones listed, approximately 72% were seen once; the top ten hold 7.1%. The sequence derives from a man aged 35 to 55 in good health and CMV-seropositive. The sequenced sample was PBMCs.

CDR3 amino acids: CASSHDSGYQPQHF. In DNA form, the CDR3 reads TGCGCCAGCAGCCACGATTCAGGGTATCAGCCCCAGCATTTT. The chain uses TRBV4-1 and TRBJ1-5; D may be TRBD1 (5 bases). Germline loops: CDR1 MGHRA, CDR2 YSYEKL. The CDR3 runs 14 residues. Trimming took 3 bases from V and 5 from J, leaving 11 bases between them.